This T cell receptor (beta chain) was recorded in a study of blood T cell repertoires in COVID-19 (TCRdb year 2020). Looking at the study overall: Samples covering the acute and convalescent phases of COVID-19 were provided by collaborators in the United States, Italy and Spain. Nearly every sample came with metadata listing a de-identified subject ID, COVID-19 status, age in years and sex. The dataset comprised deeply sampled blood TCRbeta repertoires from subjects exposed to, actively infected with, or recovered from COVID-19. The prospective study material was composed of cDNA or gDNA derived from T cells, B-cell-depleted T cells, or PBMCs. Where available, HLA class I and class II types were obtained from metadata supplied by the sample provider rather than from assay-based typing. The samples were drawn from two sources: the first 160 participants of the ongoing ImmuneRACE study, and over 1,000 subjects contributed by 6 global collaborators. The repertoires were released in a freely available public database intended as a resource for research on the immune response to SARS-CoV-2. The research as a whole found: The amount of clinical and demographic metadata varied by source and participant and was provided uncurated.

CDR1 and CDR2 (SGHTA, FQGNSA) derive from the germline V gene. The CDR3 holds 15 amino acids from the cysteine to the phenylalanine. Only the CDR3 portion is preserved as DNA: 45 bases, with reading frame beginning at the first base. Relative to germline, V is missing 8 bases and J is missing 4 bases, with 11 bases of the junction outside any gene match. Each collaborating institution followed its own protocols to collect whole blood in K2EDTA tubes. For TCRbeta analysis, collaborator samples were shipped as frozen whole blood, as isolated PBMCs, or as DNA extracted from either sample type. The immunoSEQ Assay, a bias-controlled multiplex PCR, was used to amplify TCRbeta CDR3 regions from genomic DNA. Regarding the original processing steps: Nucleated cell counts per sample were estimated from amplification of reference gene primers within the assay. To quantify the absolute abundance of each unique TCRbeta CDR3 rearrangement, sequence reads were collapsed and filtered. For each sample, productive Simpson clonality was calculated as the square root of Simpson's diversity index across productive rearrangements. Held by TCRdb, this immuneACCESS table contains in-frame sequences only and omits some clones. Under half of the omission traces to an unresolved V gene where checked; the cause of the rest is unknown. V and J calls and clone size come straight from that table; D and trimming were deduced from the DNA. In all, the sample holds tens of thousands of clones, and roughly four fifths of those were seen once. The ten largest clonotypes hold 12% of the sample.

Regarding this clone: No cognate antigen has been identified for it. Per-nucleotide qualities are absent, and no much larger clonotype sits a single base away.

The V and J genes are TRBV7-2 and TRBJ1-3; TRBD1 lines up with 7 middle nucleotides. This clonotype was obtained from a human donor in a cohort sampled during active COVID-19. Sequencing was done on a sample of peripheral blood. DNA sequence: TGTGCCAGCCCTGAGGTTCGACAGGGAGGAAACACCATATATTTT. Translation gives CASPEVRQGGNTIYF.